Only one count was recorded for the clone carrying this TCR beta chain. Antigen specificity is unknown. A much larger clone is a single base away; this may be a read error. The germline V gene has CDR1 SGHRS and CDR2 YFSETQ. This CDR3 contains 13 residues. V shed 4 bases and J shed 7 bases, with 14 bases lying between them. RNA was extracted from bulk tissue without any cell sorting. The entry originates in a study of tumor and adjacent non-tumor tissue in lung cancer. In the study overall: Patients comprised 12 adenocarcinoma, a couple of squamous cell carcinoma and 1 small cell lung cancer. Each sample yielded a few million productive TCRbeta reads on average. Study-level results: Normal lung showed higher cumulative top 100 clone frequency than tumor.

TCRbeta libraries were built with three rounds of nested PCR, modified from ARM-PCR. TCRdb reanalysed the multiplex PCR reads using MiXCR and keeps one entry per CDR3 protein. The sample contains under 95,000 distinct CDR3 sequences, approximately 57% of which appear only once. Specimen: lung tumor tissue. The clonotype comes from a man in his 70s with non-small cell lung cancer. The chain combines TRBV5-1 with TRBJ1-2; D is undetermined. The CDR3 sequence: CASSKEAQVGYTF. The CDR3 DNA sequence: TGCGCCAGCAGCAAGGAGGCGCAGGTTGGCTACACCTTC.